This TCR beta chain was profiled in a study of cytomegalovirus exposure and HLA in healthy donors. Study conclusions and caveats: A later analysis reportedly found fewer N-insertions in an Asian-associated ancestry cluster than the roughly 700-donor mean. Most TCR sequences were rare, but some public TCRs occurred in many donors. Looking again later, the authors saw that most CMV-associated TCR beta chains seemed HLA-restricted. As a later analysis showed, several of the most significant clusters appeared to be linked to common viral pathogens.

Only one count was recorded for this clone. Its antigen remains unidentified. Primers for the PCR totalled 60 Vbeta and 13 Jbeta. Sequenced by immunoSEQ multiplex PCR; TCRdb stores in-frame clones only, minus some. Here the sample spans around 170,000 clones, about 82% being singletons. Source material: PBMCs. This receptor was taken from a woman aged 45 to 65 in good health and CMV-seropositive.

CDR3 nucleotide sequence: TGTGCCAGCAGTACGACAGCAAGACTTAACTATGGCTACACCTTC. This codes for CASSTTARLNYGYTF. The chain recombines TRBV6-5 with TRBJ1-2; possibly TRBD1 for D (5 bases). This CDR3 spans 15 amino acids. The germline CDR1 and CDR2 sequences are MNHEY and SVGAGI. V was cut by 5 bases and J by 1 base, with 14 bases left in between.